The clone carrying this TCR beta chain has more than one count but fewer than ten. The assay was immunoSEQ multiplex PCR, and TCRdb's table has in-frame clones only and misses some. Here the sample spans about 180,000 clones, over 80% being singletons. This sample is drawn from a study of blood T cell repertoires in COVID-19. Turning to the study itself: Acute and convalescent COVID-19 samples came from the United States, Italy and Spain.

Germline CDR1 is MDHEN and CDR2 is SYDVKM. The V end was cut by 7 bases, the J end by 8 bases, with 14 bases between. The CDR3 is 13 amino acids. The rearrangement joins TRBV28 to TRBJ1-4; D gene uncertain. This receptor was identified in an older woman with COVID-19, enrolled during active disease. What was sequenced was peripheral blood. In DNA, the CDR3 is TGTGCCAGCACGGAGGGTCTGGGGGAAAAACTGTTTTTT. Amino acids: CASTEGLGEKLFF. Using reference TRBV28 and TRBJ1-4 for the parts outside the CDR3, the full variable domain is DVKVTQSSRYLVKRTGEKVFLECVQDMDHENMFWYRQDPGLGLRLIYFSYDVKMKEKGDIPEGYSVSREKKERFSLILESASTNQTSMYLCASTEGLGEKLFFGSGTQLSVL.